This TCR beta chain was recovered during a study of cytomegalovirus exposure and HLA in healthy donors. With 60 Vbeta and 13 Jbeta primers, the PCR was carried out. The protocol was immunoSEQ multiplex PCR, while the TCRdb copy is restricted to in-frame clones and leaves out a portion. This sample carries tens of thousands of clones, around three quarters of them seen once, and the ten largest clones take 7.5% to 9%. Worth noting for this clone: What it binds is not known.

Trimming left V 0 bases short and J 8 bases short, with 11 bases between. This CDR3 is 14 amino acids long. Germline lookup yields CDR1 MNHEY and CDR2 SVGAGI. Whole-study findings and limits: Later analysis found that TCR beta chains associated with HLA were more clonally expanded than other, equally common chains.

The rearrangement uses TRBV6-5 and TRBJ2-1; maybe TRBD2 (5 bases). Sequenced input: PBMCs. The receptor comes from a man in his late teens or twenties in good health and CMV-seropositive. This CDR3 is CASSYSSGGDEQFF. In DNA, the CDR3 is TGTGCCAGCAGTTACTCGTCCGGAGGCGATGAGCAGTTCTTC.